Sequencing of this TCR beta chain was carried out in a study of T cell responses to AZD1222 COVID-19 vaccine. The study, taken as a whole, reports: Baseline seropositivity occurred in only a handful of AZD1222 recipients. The study found vaccine-associated CD4 TCRs spanning spike, dominant at 160-218 and 743-854.

Points on this clone: Its specificity is not known.

Assay: immunoSEQ multiplex PCR; the TCRdb copy retains only in-frame clones and omits some. Of fewer than 120,000 clones listed, 80% to 95% were seen once; the top ten hold around 7.8%. The germline V gene encodes CDR1 MNHEY and CDR2 SVGAGI. The CDR3 loop spans 16 amino acids. With 0 bases removed from V and 4 bases from J, the gap between germline ends came to 15 bases. The rearrangement uses TRBV6-5 and TRBJ1-2; D not certain. This TCR derives from an adult in good health. The specimen comprised peripheral blood, sampled on day 0 of AZD1222 vaccination. The chain's CDR3 is CASSYSAGDQTYGYTF. CDR3 DNA: TGTGCCAGCAGTTACTCGGCCGGGGATCAGACCTATGGCTACACCTTC.